These 7 T cell receptor beta chains were sequenced from one sample in a study of blood T cell repertoires in COVID-19 (dated by TCRdb to 2018 to 2020). Libraries came from the immunoSEQ multiplex PCR assay. Here the immuneACCESS table is served through TCRdb, limited to in-frame sequences with V and J called. Missing clones are a known gap in these copies; in checked studies unresolved V genes cover under half, and the rest lacks a known reason. This sample lists 120,000 or so clones; 84% were detected once. Around 4.2% of the sample is in the top ten clones. Sequencing was carried out using PBMCs or T cells enriched from blood (not recorded which). The source of these receptors is a woman aged 25 to 45 who had recovered from COVID-19.

This chain connects TRBV7-3 to TRBJ2-1; 7 nucleotides match TRBD2. The V gene's germline CDR1 is SGHTA and CDR2 FQGTGA. V lost 3 bases and J lost 4; bases outside the gene matches: 6. This CDR3 is built from 15 residues. The CDR3 DNA is TGTGCCAGCAGCTTGAGCGGGGCCACTTACAATGAGCAGTTCTTC. It specifies CASSLSGATYNEQFF.

J is TRBJ1-1 and V is TRBV5-1; no firm D call. The CDR3 covers 14 residues. V dropped 2 bases and J dropped 1 base, with 9 bases sitting between them. CDR1 is SGHRS, CDR2 YFSETQ, per germline. The DNA of the CDR3 is TGCGCCAGCAGCTTTTCCCCAGGGAACACTGAAGCTTTCTTT. Encoded protein: CASSFSPGNTEAFF.

This chain links TRBV11-2 with TRBJ2-3; 10 bases map to TRBD2. J lost 2 bases, V lost 3 bases, and 5 bases had no gene match. CDR1 and CDR2 from the germline V gene are SGHAT and FQNNGV. The CDR3 contains 16 residues. CDR3 amino acids: CASSFPTSGYTDTQYF. The CDR3 DNA sequence: TGTGCCAGCAGCTTCCCGACTAGCGGGTACACAGATACGCAGTATTTT. Full variable domain (missing parts from reference TRBV11-2 and TRBJ2-3): EAGVAQSPRYKIIEKRQSVAFWCNPISGHATLYWYQQILGQGPKLLIQFQNNGVVDDSQLPKDRFSAERLKGVDSTLKIQPAKLEDSAVYLCASSFPTSGYTDTQYFGPGTRLTVL.

The chain has TRBV11-2 and TRBJ2-3; D perhaps matches TRBD2 (6 bases). In germline, CDR1 is SGHAT, CDR2 FQNNGV. This CDR3 is 14 amino acids long. Trimming shortened V by 1 base and J by 2 bases, and 7 bases separated the two germline ends. The CDR3 sequence is CASSLAGATDTQYF. CDR3 DNA sequence: TGTGCCAGCAGCTTAGCGGGAGCCACAGATACGCAGTATTTT.

A single count supports this clone. J is TRBJ2-1 and V is TRBV7-3, with a weak D call TRBD1 (5 bases). Between the trimmed V and J ends, which lost 4 bases and 7 bases, there was a span of 11 bases. Per the germline V gene, CDR1 is SGHTA and CDR2 is FQGTGA. The CDR3 extends over 13 amino acids. CDR3 nucleotide sequence: TGTGCCAGCAGCTCAGTATCAGGGAATGAGCAGTTCTTC. Residues: CASSSVSGNEQFF.

This chain uses TRBV19 with TRBJ1-1; D remains unclear. This CDR3 has 14 residues. In germline, CDR1 is LNHDA, CDR2 SQIVND (reference sequence). V was pared by 5 bases and J by 5 bases, with 15 bases between. This chain's CDR3 is CASSLTGLGTEAFF. The DNA for the CDR3 is TGTGCCAGTAGTCTCACGGGTTTAGGAACTGAAGCTTTCTTT.

V is TRBV3-1 (or the pseudogene TRBV3-2) and J is TRBJ2-1; 13 bases line up with TRBD2. The CDR3 is 19 amino acids. J was trimmed by 2 bases and V by 1 base; bases with no gene match: 8. Germline V gene data show CDR1 as LGHDT and CDR2 as YNNKEL (reference sequence). The CDR3 DNA reads as TGTGCCAGCAGCCAAGTTCGTTTAGGGACTAGCGGGGCCTACAATGAGCAGTTCTTC. Translating it yields CASSQVRLGTSGAYNEQFF.